This T cell receptor (beta chain) was identified in a study of post-analysis software for immune sequencing data. Study outcomes and limitations: Co-batched samples clustered tightly together by F measure.

Built from TCR beta cDNA, the libraries had unique molecular identifiers in them. TCRdb fed the PCR reads into MiXCR, producing one record per CDR3 protein. The sample includes around 770,000 distinct CDR3 sequences, just over 45% of them seen just once. Notes on this clonotype: Its target is unknown.

Sample: blood. This TCR derives from a girl aged 5 to 17 with multiple sclerosis.

CDR3 in amino acids: CASRLEGVGYTF. In nucleotides, the CDR3 is TGTGCCAGCAGACTGGAAGGAGTCGGCTACACCTTC. This chain joins TRBV28 and TRBJ1-2; no definite D call. CDR1 is MDHEN, CDR2 SYDVKM, per germline. The V and J ends lost 6 bases and 8 bases respectively, with 13 bases between them. The CDR3 is 12 residues long.